Listed here is a single TCR beta chain. Its antigen remains undetermined. The gene names and germline sequences used here belong to the mouse. The read comes to an end 1 residue before the CDR3 does, leaving the germline J gene to fill in the end. Libraries were constructed by the immunoSEQ multiplex PCR assay. Adaptive Biotechnologies performed the TCRbeta CDR3 sequencing at survey depth and reported CDR3 sequences, V/J genes, productive frequency and template counts. TCR beta CDR3 regions were amplified from genomic DNA instead of RNA. The paper's data handling went like this. Pairwise repertoire overlap between tissues was quantified with Jensen-Shannon divergence, where 1 means complete divergence and 0 identical. Based on pairwise JSD values, tissues were grouped by single-linkage agglomerative hierarchical clustering, and the results were shown as dendrograms. GLIPH2 was run on all patient samples with simulation_depth 1000, kmer_min_depth 3 and cdr3_length_cutoff 8, and groups with more than two unique CDR3s were retained. A standardized tissue-overlap score was calculated by extrapolating Jaccard GLIPH-group overlap across patients to a standard repertoire size of 1000 clones. Associations of diversity with clinical or experimental variables used linear mixed-effect models with tissue fixed effects and individual random effects. This immuneACCESS table, as held by TCRdb, lists in-frame sequences with V and J called but not all clones. Of the missing ones, under half trace to an unresolved V gene in checked studies; the others have no known cause. From that table come the V and J calls and clone size; the DNA was used to work out D and trimming. The sample table records just over 20,000 clones; more than 65% of these occur just once. The top ten clones comprise about 0.38% of the sample.

CDR1 and CDR2 were assigned from the germline V gene (reference sequence) as FNHDT and SITEND. From V the trimming removes 3 bases and from J it removes 3 bases, while the gene matches leave 5 bases of the junction unaccounted for. The CDR3 contains 16 residues, cysteine and phenylalanine counted. The DNA has 45 bases, all within the CDR3, and is read from base 1. The data stem from a study of tissue T cells after allogeneic stem cell transplantation (dated by TCRdb to 2022 to 2024). Describing the broader study: The study profiled TCR beta repertoires in many tissues obtained from research autopsies of patients with and without GVHD, and also in mouse models of GVHD. On the human side, the study was prospective and observational, with no blinding or randomization. Broader findings and caveats from the paper: Which tissue TCRs were alloreactive or antigen-specific was not determined in the study, and some clones might have been persisting host cells. Within patients, how anatomically similar tissues were was a major factor shaping TCR repertoire composition, regardless of disease or transplant status. Blood and spleen T cells captured only a limited portion of the TCR repertoire detected in tissues, in both patients and mice. Only a few T cell clones appeared in more than one patient, yet motif-based clustering showed tissue-specific repertoire signatures that were shared between patients. A small and clinically heterogeneous patient cohort was studied, and sampling depth was acknowledged as a limitation.

The sequence came from a female BALB/c mouse in good health. This mouse strain carries MHC haplotype H2-d. Here the chain combines TRBV19 and TRBJ2-1; 11 junctional bases match TRBD1. Sequences were obtained from blood. The CDR3 DNA, read in part, is TGTGCCAGCAGTAAAGGGACAGGGGGTGGCTATGCTGAGCAGTTC. This codes for CASSKGTGGGYAEQF. Given in full, the CDR3 is CASSKGTGGGYAEQFF.